These 11 T cell receptor beta chains were all obtained from the same sample, sequenced in a study of tumor-infiltrating lymphocytes in primary liver carcinoma. It was from roughly 20-30 mg of unsorted bulk tissue that RNA and DNA were co-extracted. Production of TCR beta cDNA used approximately 0.45 ug total RNA together with a constant-region primer. Library construction for TCR beta comprised three nested multiplex PCR rounds performed with slightly modified ARM-PCR. Investigators reported that the first two PCR rounds, at around 11 cycles each, used TRBV1-TRBV30 forward primers with a C-beta reverse primer. From the multiplex PCR reads, TCRdb called clonotypes with MiXCR, one entry per CDR3 protein. This sample has roughly 80,000 distinct CDR3 sequences, with 71% found just once. Sequencing was performed on liver tumor tissue from sampling region 4. Subset here: tumor region T4, right-lateral pole. The receptors derive from a woman in her fifties or sixties with primary liver carcinoma and hepatitis B virus infection.

Points on this clonotype: The junction differs from germline at one of its ends, possibly a read error. This chain connects TRBV7-3 to TRBJ1-1; D is undetermined. This CDR3 region has 14 residues. The germline V gene has CDR1 SGHTA and CDR2 FQGTGA. The DNA of the CDR3 is TGTGCCAGCAGCCCTGGCCCAACCAACATTGAAGCTTTCTTT. It translates to CASSPGPTNIEAFF.

Points on this clonotype: This clone may be a read error of a much larger clone one base away. The rearrangement joins TRBV7-9 to TRBJ2-3, with 8 nucleotides matching TRBD1. The CDR3 contains 13 residues. From germline, CDR1 is SEHNR and CDR2 FQNEAQ (reference sequence). Unmatched junction bases numbered 7, after V lost 10 bases and J lost 4 bases. The CDR3 spells CAISTGGSDTQYF. CDR3 bases: TGTGCCATCAGTACAGGGGGTTCAGATACGCAGTATTTT.

This clonotype showed up just a few times. Lacking the conserved final phenylalanine or tryptophan, this CDR3 likely reflects a read error. The rearrangement joins TRBV11-3 to TRBJ2-5; the match to TRBD2 covers 7 bases. J lost 1 base, V lost 7 bases, and 6 bases had no gene match. Germline V gene data show CDR1 as SGHNT and CDR2 as YENEEA. This CDR3 region has 14 residues. CDR3 sequence reads: CASNFSGFQETQYL. CDR3 DNA: TGTGCCAGCAACTTTAGCGGGTTCCAAGAGACCCAGTACCTC.

As regards this clonotype: It is likely a read error, because the conserved phenylalanine at the end of the CDR3 is missing. The J gene is TRBJ1-1, the V gene TRBV6-2 or TRBV6-3; possible D gene TRBD1, 5 bases. Trimming stripped 7 bases from V and 0 bases from J, with 9 bases between. This CDR3 contains 13 residues. Germline CDR1 reads MNHEY; CDR2 reads SVGEGT. The CDR3 is CASTATVNTEAFS. CDR3 nucleotide sequence: TGTGCCAGCACTGCGACAGTGAACACTGAAGCTTTCTCT.

For this clonotype: Mismatch with germline at one junction end may stem from a read error. The V call is TRBV18, the J call TRBJ2-5; 8 bases match TRBD2. The CDR3 spans 13 residues. In germline, CDR1 is KGHSH, CDR2 LQKENI. CDR3 protein: CASPPTSGETQYF. The CDR3 DNA reads TGTGCCAGCCCACCAACTAGCGGAGAGACCCAGTACTTC.

The chain links TRBV2 to TRBJ2-1, with 10 bases identical to TRBD2. The germline V gene has CDR1 SNHLY and CDR2 FYNNEI. J lost 0 bases, V lost 10 bases, and 9 bases had no gene match. This CDR3 spans 16 amino acids. For the CDR3, the DNA is TGTGCCACCGGACTAGCGGAGCCCAGCTCCTACAATGAGCAGTTCTTC. This translates into CATGLAEPSSYNEQFF.

This clonotype appeared many times. The chain joins TRBV5-6 to TRBJ2-3; D might be TRBD1 (6 bases). Per the germline V gene, CDR1 is SGHDT and CDR2 is YYEEEE. The CDR3 runs 15 residues. The germline V and J ends were trimmed by 0 bases and 0 bases, with 8 bases remaining between them. The DNA for the CDR3 is TGTGCCAGCAGCTTGGTTACAGGGAGCACAGATACGCAGTATTTT. Encoded protein: CASSLVTGSTDTQYF.

On this clonotype: Given a much more abundant clone one base away, this may be a read error. This chain joins TRBV7-9 and TRBJ1-3; D is undetermined. Germline V gives CDR1 SEHNR, CDR2 FQNEAQ (reference sequence). This CDR3 is 13 amino acids long. This CDR3 is CASSLANGNTIYF. CDR3 sequence (DNA): TGTGCCAGCAGCCTAGCGAATGGAAACACCATATATTTT.

A single count supports this clonotype. The CDR3 carries no conserved terminal phenylalanine or tryptophan, so it likely arises from a read error. The rearrangement uses TRBV11-3 and TRBJ2-7, with D maybe TRBD1 (6 bases). CDR3 length: 15 residues. The germline V gene has CDR1 SGHNT and CDR2 YENEEA. CDR3 residues: CARSLVGTLSYEQYS. As DNA, the CDR3 is TGTGCCAGGAGCTTAGTCGGGACACTATCCTACGAGCAGTACTCC.

J is TRBJ2-1 and V is TRBV21-1. TRBV21-1 is a recognized pseudogene. The CDR3 is 11 amino acids. CDR3 in amino acids: CASSKESVGLF. The CDR3 region has the DNA TGTGCCAGCAGCAAAGAGAGTGTGGGTCTCTTC.

As to this clonotype: The junction departs from the called germline gene at one end, perhaps through a read error. The CDR3: CANYLTGTGGLGEHFF. CDR3 in DNA: TGTGCCAACTACCTCACCGGGACAGGGGGTTTAGGTGAGCACTTCTTC. The rearrangement joins TRBV6-1 to TRBJ2-1, with 11 bases that match TRBD1. Germline V CDR1 and CDR2: MNHNS, SASEGT. The CDR3 is 16 amino acids.